These 25 T cell receptor beta chains came from one sample sequenced in a study of blood T cells in healthy people across ages. A second about 6 to 12 cycle PCR used barcoded and J-beta primers. A single record per CDR3 protein comes from TCRdb applying MiXCR to the 5' RACE reads. This repertoire shows some 760,000 distinct CDR3 sequences, 20% to 30% found once; its top ten account for under 10%. This sample was shared with a second study, whose subject was T cells of mothers and their children.

The sample comprised blood. The receptors were gathered from a boy aged 5 to 17 in good health.

In this sample, this clonotype turned up a few times. The rearrangement joins TRBV11-2 to TRBJ1-6; D not certain. The CDR3 covers 13 residues. Trimming pared 4 bases from V and 10 bases from J, leaving 11 bases between. Germline V gene data show CDR1 as SGHAT and CDR2 as FQNNGV. DNA for the CDR3: TGTGCCAGCAGCTCTAGCGCAGTGTCACCCCTCCACTTT. Its translation: CASSSSAVSPLHF.

This clonotype has a handful of counts. V and J are TRBV20-1 and TRBJ2-2; 10 bases are shared with TRBD2. The CDR3 covers 18 residues. Germline V CDR1 and CDR2: DFQATT, SNEGSKA (reference sequence). V trimming: 0 bases; J trimming: 4 bases; junction bases outside the gene matches: 11. This CDR3 reads CSARDRASGSRSTGELFF. CDR3 in DNA: TGCAGTGCTAGAGATCGGGCTAGCGGGAGCAGGAGCACCGGGGAGCTGTTTTTT.

This clonotype has more than one count but fewer than ten. The chain couples TRBV29-1 to TRBJ2-3; TRBD2 aligns across 14 bases. With V trimmed by 6 bases and J by 7 bases, 9 bases remained unmatched. The V gene's germline CDR1 is SQVTM and CDR2 ANQGSEA. CDR3 length: 15 amino acids. Written as DNA, the CDR3 is TGCAGCGTGGAGCTCGGGACTAGCGGGAGAAATACGCAGTATTTT. It is translated as CSVELGTSGRNTQYF.

V is TRBV29-1 and J is TRBJ2-7; TRBD1 might be the D (5 bases). V was cut by 5 bases and J by 0 bases, with 11 bases left in between. The CDR3 extends over 13 amino acids. The germline gives CDR1 SQVTM, CDR2 ANQGSEA. This CDR3 reads CSVQTAFSYEQYF. In nucleotides, the CDR3 is TGCAGCGTTCAGACAGCCTTCTCCTACGAGCAGTACTTC.

As DNA, the CDR3 is TGCGCCAGCAGCTCCGACAGCCCATATGGCTACACCTTC. Its translation: CASSSDSPYGYTF. The rearrangement joins TRBV5-1 to TRBJ1-2; a possible D gene is TRBD1 (5 bases). Trimming stripped 3 bases from V and 5 bases from J, with 11 bases between. CDR3 length: 13 residues. Germline-derived CDR1 and CDR2 are SGHRS and YFSETQ.

This clonotype turned up a few times. V and J are TRBV19 and TRBJ1-2, with TRBD1 matching 7 bases. This CDR3 spans 15 amino acids. Germline V gene data show CDR1 as LNHDA and CDR2 as SQIVND (reference sequence). V shed 5 bases, J shed 6 bases, and the junction held 12 bases outside the gene matches. The CDR3, as DNA: TGTGCCAGTAGTCAATCCCGACAGGGAAGTAATGGCTACACCTTC. Amino acids: CASSQSRQGSNGYTF.

The rearrangement uses TRBV13 and TRBJ1-2, with 8 bases identical to TRBD1. There are 17 residues in the CDR3. The V and J ends lost 0 bases and 0 bases, in that order; junction bases with no gene match: 6. CDR1 is PRHDT and CDR2 is FYEKMQ in the germline V gene (reference sequence). The CDR3: CASSLGDRAAPNYGYTF. CDR3 nucleotides: TGTGCCAGCAGCTTAGGGGACAGGGCGGCCCCTAACTATGGCTACACCTTC.

This clonotype was seen only a few times. V and J are TRBV6-5 and TRBJ2-7, with 9 bases identical to TRBD2. CDR1 is MNHEY, CDR2 SVGAGI, per germline. Trimming cost V 4 bases and J 2 bases; bases outside gene matches: 12. The CDR3 covers 17 residues. The CDR3 DNA follows: TGTGCCAGCAGTTCCAAGGGGCTAGCGGGACCAACCTACGAGCAGTACTTC. It specifies CASSSKGLAGPTYEQYF.

The chain links TRBV20-1 to TRBJ1-1; no reliable D call. Germline values: CDR1 DFQATT, CDR2 SNEGSKA (reference sequence). The CDR3 is 14 residues long. Trimming took off 6 bases at V and 1 base at J, with 15 bases between the two ends. As DNA, the CDR3 is TGCAGTGCCCTCTTGACCGAAGGGAACACTGAAGCTTTCTTT. This encodes CSALLTEGNTEAFF.

The chain couples TRBV10-2 to TRBJ2-7; TRBD1 or TRBD2 may be the D gene (6 bases each). The CDR3 is 17 amino acids. Germline-derived CDR1 and CDR2 are WSHSY and SAAADI. V dropped 0 bases and J dropped 3 bases, with 18 bases sitting between them. The CDR3 DNA reads TGCGCCAGCAGTGAGTCTGCAGGGGCCTCGGGGGACTACGAGCAGTACTTC. Translation: CASSESAGASGDYEQYF.

V is TRBV15 and J is TRBJ2-5, with 8 bases lining up with TRBD2. Judging by the DNA end, TRBJ2-1 fits better; the J call may be wrong. In germline, CDR1 is LNHNV, CDR2 YYDKDF (reference sequence). The CDR3 consists of 14 residues. The CDR3 bases are TGTGCCACCAGCAGAGTAGCGGGATACAATGAGCAGTTCTTC. It yields the protein CATSRVAGYNEQFF.

This rearrangement joins TRBV19 to TRBJ1-6, with a tentative D call TRBD1 (6 bases). This CDR3 contains 12 residues. Germline-derived CDR1 and CDR2 are LNHDA and SQIVND (reference sequence). Deletions cut 9 bases from V and 11 bases from J, with 14 bases between. The CDR3: CASRNRDAPLHF. The CDR3 DNA sequence: TGTGCCAGCCGGAACAGGGACGCACCCCTCCACTTT.

V and J are TRBV29-1 and TRBJ2-5; 7 positions agree with TRBD2. This CDR3 region has 16 residues. V lost 6 bases and J lost 2; bases outside the gene matches: 15. Per the germline V gene, CDR1 is SQVTM and CDR2 is ANQGSEA. The CDR3 DNA reads as TGCAGCGTGGGAGGGGCCCCCTTTTTGGGGCAAGAGACCCAGTACTTC. Protein product: CSVGGAPFLGQETQYF. The whole variable domain, remainder taken from reference TRBV29-1 and TRBJ2-5, is SAVISQKPSRDICQRGTSLTIQCQVDSQVTMMFWYRQQPGQSLTLIATANQGSEATYESGFVIDKFPISRPNLTFSTLTVSNMSPEDSSIYLCSVGGAPFLGQETQYFGPGTRLLVL.

This clonotype was seen a handful of times. This sequence joins TRBV7-8 and TRBJ2-1; 12 bases fit TRBD2. Trimming at V came to 5 bases and at J to 0 bases, leaving 11 bases not matched to a gene. Germline CDR1 SGHVS, CDR2 FQNEAQ. The CDR3 covers 19 residues. The CDR3, as DNA: TGTGCCAGCAGCACGCCGGGACTAGCGGGCGTCAGCTCCTACAATGAGCAGTTCTTC. Its protein is CASSTPGLAGVSSYNEQFF.

This clonotype has a handful of counts. This chain connects TRBV27 to TRBJ2-4; TRBD1 or TRBD2 may be the D gene (5 bases each). Between the trimmed V and J ends, which lost 7 bases and 8 bases, there was a span of 15 bases. The CDR3 runs to 13 residues. From germline, CDR1 is MNHEY and CDR2 SMNVEV (reference sequence). CDR3 in DNA: TGTGCCAGCAAAGGGGACCTAGAGGACATTCAGTACTTC. Protein product: CASKGDLEDIQYF.

This clonotype was counted between two and nine times. The chain couples TRBV20-1 to TRBJ1-4, with TRBD1 matching 8 bases. J gave up 4 bases and V 0 bases, and 7 bases lay outside the gene matches. In germline, CDR1 is DFQATT, CDR2 SNEGSKA (reference sequence). CDR3 size: 16 residues. CDR3 in DNA: TGCAGTGCTAGAGATGCGGGACAGGCCCATAATGAAAAACTGTTTTTT. Its protein product is CSARDAGQAHNEKLFF.

V and J are TRBV6-6 and TRBJ2-5; D ambiguous. Germline lookup yields CDR1 MNHNY and CDR2 SVGAGI (reference sequence). Deletions cut 9 bases from V and 5 bases from J, with 22 bases between. CDR3 size: 15 residues. The CDR3 DNA follows: TGTGCCAGTTCCTACTCTTTGCTTCCCAGGGAGACCCAGTACTTC. Amino acid sequence: CASSYSLLPRETQYF.

This clonotype was counted only a few times. The chain uses TRBV14 and TRBJ2-1; D is perhaps TRBD1 (6 bases). This CDR3 has 16 amino acids. Germline CDR1 SGHDN, CDR2 FVKESK. V shed 0 bases and J shed 4 bases, with 13 bases lying between them. CDR3 DNA: TGTGCCAGCAGCCAAGATCCTCTCGACAGGTACAATGAGCAGTTCTTC. This translates into CASSQDPLDRYNEQFF.

The chain joins TRBV2 to TRBJ2-3; D is unresolved. With 8 bases removed from V and 7 bases from J, the gap between germline ends came to 10 bases. CDR1 SNHLY and CDR2 FYNNEI come from the germline V gene. The CDR3 is made up of 11 amino acids. The CDR3 DNA follows: TGTGCCAGCGGAGCATTGAATACGCAGTATTTT. Residues: CASGALNTQYF. The full variable domain, with the rest looked up from reference TRBV2 and TRBJ2-3, is EPEVTQTPSHQVTQMGQEVILRCVPISNHLYFYWYRQILGQKVEFLVSFYNNEISEKSEIFDDQFSVERPDGSNFTLKIRSTKLEDSAMYFCASGALNTQYFGPGTRLTVL.

The chain is built from TRBV28 and TRBJ2-5; the D is unclear. This CDR3 contains 13 residues. V lost 4 bases and J 1 base, leaving 7 bases between the germline ends. Germline CDR1 MDHEN, CDR2 SYDVKM. In DNA, the CDR3 is TGTGCCAGCAGTTCAAAGCTCCAAGAGACCCAGTACTTC. Encoded protein: CASSSKLQETQYF.

This clonotype has a count of ten or more. A junction boundary mismatches the germline segment, possibly from a read error. The chain carries TRBV5-1 and TRBJ2-7, with 7 positions matching TRBD1. The CDR3 consists of 14 residues. Looked up from germline, CDR1 is SGHRS and CDR2 is YFSETQ. The CDR3 DNA sequence: TGTGCCAGCAGCTTAGGGGACAGCTCCTACGAGCAGTACTTC. The encoded protein is CASSLGDSSYEQYF.

The V gene is TRBV20-1, the J gene TRBJ2-2; 7 bases align to TRBD2. From germline, CDR1 is DFQATT and CDR2 SNEGSKA (reference sequence). The length of the CDR3 is 14 residues. J lost 4 bases, V lost 3 bases, and 5 bases had no gene match. The CDR3 sequence: CSASFAGATGELFF. Written as DNA, the CDR3 is TGCAGTGCTAGTTTCGCGGGAGCCACCGGGGAGCTGTTTTTT.

This clonotype came up a few times. The chain uses TRBV4-1 and TRBJ2-5, with D hard to call. Gene TRBJ2-7 matches the end of the DNA better, so the J call may be wrong. This CDR3 region has 14 residues. Germline assignment: CDR1 MGHRA and CDR2 YSYEKL. The CDR3 DNA is TGCGCCAGCAGCCAAGTAGGAACAACCTACGAGCAGTACTTC. As protein: CASSQVGTTYEQYF.

The genes are TRBV29-1 and TRBJ2-1; 7 bases align to TRBD2. V lost 4 bases and J lost 4; bases outside the gene matches: 4. Germline CDR1 SQVTM, CDR2 ANQGSEA. The CDR3 length is 13 residues. CDR3 nucleotides: TGCAGCGTTGTACTAGCGAGTTACAATGAGCAGTTCTTC. Protein sequence: CSVVLASYNEQFF.

The CDR3 DNA is TGCAGTGCCCCCAGGGCGAAGGCAGATACGCAGTATTTT. This translates into CSAPRAKADTQYF. The chain carries TRBV20-1 and TRBJ2-3; perhaps TRBD1 as D (5 bases). Trimming removed 6 bases at V and 4 bases at J, with 14 bases between. In germline, CDR1 is DFQATT, CDR2 SNEGSKA (reference sequence). The length of the CDR3 is 13 residues.